This TCR beta chain was sequenced for a study of cytomegalovirus exposure and HLA in healthy donors. The primer mix had 60 Vbeta and 13 Jbeta primers. The assay was immunoSEQ multiplex PCR, and TCRdb's table has in-frame clones only and misses some. The data contain 140,000 to 150,000 clones, 75% of them singletons. The CDR3 is 15 amino acids. The germline V and J ends were trimmed by 4 bases and 3 bases, with 13 bases remaining between them. Germline V gene data show CDR1 as ENHRY and CDR2 as SYGVKD. This TCR derives from a man under 40 in good health and CMV-seronegative. The chain combines TRBV10-3 with TRBJ1-5; D gene ambiguous. Input material: PBMCs. This chain's CDR3 is CAISGHKTDNQPQHF. In DNA form, the CDR3 reads TGTGCCATCAGTGGACATAAAACGGACAATCAGCCCCAGCATTTT.